This TCR beta chain was captured in a study of cytomegalovirus exposure and HLA in healthy donors. This table comes from immunoSEQ multiplex PCR, and its TCRdb copy is limited to in-frame clones, with some not included. The repertoire holds roughly 68,000 clones, around 96% seen once, with 4.5% to 5% in the top ten. In this sample, this clone turned up once. Its antigen remains unknown. Study-wide results and limits: High sensitivity and specificity were reportedly achieved when the classifier diagnosed cytomegalovirus status.

Germline V CDR1 and CDR2: SGHRS, YFSETQ. V lost 4 bases and J lost 3; bases outside the gene matches: 8. This CDR3 region has 17 residues. This TCR came from a young woman in good health and CMV-seropositive. The sequencing sample was made of PBMCs. The chain couples TRBV5-1 to TRBJ2-3; the match to TRBD2 covers 13 bases. The CDR3 DNA reads as TGCGCCAGCAGCGACCGGACTAGCGGGAGATTAACAGATACGCAGTATTTT. This sequence encodes CASSDRTSGRLTDTQYF.